A single sample gave rise to the 26 T cell receptor beta chains below, sequenced in a study of vaccination and CD4 T cells after COVID-19. Sequencing of the DNA from cultured CD4+ T cells was carried out with the Oncomine TCR Beta short-read assay. TCRdb passed the PCR reads through MiXCR, listing each CDR3 protein once. Among roughly 23,000 distinct CDR3 sequences, 35% to 45% were seen once, and the ten largest hold 30%. Specified time point: late sampling 161 to 241 days after vaccination in a few convalescent patients. Treatment: roughly 10-day PBMC culture with coronavirus spike peptide pools or control peptides (ViraFEST assay). No antigen has been identified for these receptors. Source: CD4+ T cells from blood, cultured in vitro, taken about 7 months after SARS-CoV-2 vaccination. The receptors derive from a human donor who had recovered from COVID-19.

CDR3 DNA: TGCAGTGCCATACAGGGGGCTTTGGACGAGCAGTACTTC. It is translated as CSAIQGALDEQYF. J is TRBJ2-7 and V is TRBV20-1; 9 positions agree with TRBD1. This CDR3 is 13 amino acids long. The germline V gene encodes CDR1 DFQATT and CDR2 SNEGSKA (reference sequence). Trimming removed 6 bases from V and 5 bases from J; junction bases left unmatched: 8.

The rearrangement uses TRBV6-1 and TRBJ2-1; D unresolved. This CDR3 is 14 amino acids long. The V gene's germline CDR1 is MNHNS and CDR2 SASEGT. Trimming left V 5 bases short and J 2 bases short, with 10 bases between. CDR3 in DNA: TGTGCCAGCAGTCAAACAAGGACCTACAATGAGCAGTTCTTC. This sequence encodes CASSQTRTYNEQFF.

This rearrangement joins TRBV5-4 to TRBJ2-6; D is ambiguous. The germline gives CDR1 SGHNT, CDR2 YYREEE (reference sequence). V was shortened by 7 bases and J by 1 base, with 15 bases between the two germline ends. The CDR3 spans 16 residues. CDR3 nucleotides: TGTGCCAGCGGCGGAGAGATACAATCTGGGGCCAACGTCCTGACTTTC. Translating it yields CASGGEIQSGANVLTF.

This rearrangement joins TRBV20-1 to TRBJ2-3, with unresolved D. V lost 3 bases and J lost 3, with 16 bases in between. CDR1 and CDR2 from the germline V gene are DFQATT and SNEGSKA (reference sequence). The CDR3 length is 15 residues. The CDR3 is CSARPPRHPTDTQYF. DNA for the CDR3: TGCAGTGCTAGGCCCCCCCGCCATCCGACAGATACGCAGTATTTT.

The rearrangement links TRBV11-3 to TRBJ2-7; TRBD1 matches 7 bases. V lost 1 base and J lost 6; bases outside the gene matches: 3. Germline V gives CDR1 SGHNT, CDR2 YENEEA. The CDR3 runs to 13 residues. The CDR3 DNA follows: TGTGCCAGCAGCTTAGTAAGGACAGGCGAGCAGTACTTC. Its protein product is CASSLVRTGEQYF.

Concerning this clonotype itself: No conserved phenylalanine or tryptophan is present at the end of the CDR3, so a read error is the likely explanation. Because the CDR3's place on the DNA is in doubt, the DNA is left out and the CDR3 is given as listed by TCRdb. The chain uses TRBV6-1 and TRBJ1-1; the table's D call TRBD1 went unverified against the DNA. CDR1 and CDR2 from the germline V gene are MNHNS and SASEGT. From its first to its last residue, the CDR3 has 14 amino acids. The CDR3 loop is CASSSPGALKPTFL.

This clonotype was picked up a small number of times. The rearrangement joins TRBV6-5 to TRBJ1-1; no clear D. V was cut by 4 bases and J by 0 bases, with 9 bases left in between. The CDR3 is made up of 14 amino acids. The V gene's germline CDR1 is MNHEY and CDR2 SVGAGI. The CDR3 nucleotides are TGTGCCAGCAGTTTCCAAGCAATGAACACTGAAGCTTTCTTT. Translating gives CASSFQAMNTEAFF.

The V call is TRBV24-1, the J call TRBJ2-3; D unclear. The length of the CDR3 is 13 residues. V was clipped by 8 bases and J by 5 bases, with 13 bases between them. In germline, CDR1 is KGHDR, CDR2 SFDVKD. The CDR3 is CATTAAGVDTQYF. The CDR3 bases are TGTGCCACCACCGCAGCTGGCGTAGATACGCAGTATTTT.

The V and J genes are TRBV7-6 and TRBJ1-1; the match to TRBD1 covers 8 bases. Per germline, CDR1 SGHVS and CDR2 FNYEAQ. The CDR3 loop spans 14 amino acids. Losses at the gene ends were 1 base for V and 4 bases for J; bases not matched to a gene: 2. The CDR3 sequence: CASSLVTGATEAFF. The CDR3 nucleotides are TGTGCCAGCAGCTTAGTGACAGGGGCCACTGAAGCTTTCTTT.

The J gene is TRBJ1-5, the V gene TRBV19; no definite D call. This CDR3 comprises 15 residues. Germline V gene sequence: CDR1 LNHDA, CDR2 SQIVND (reference sequence). The V end lost 10 bases, the J end lost 9 bases, and 25 bases lay between the germline ends. The CDR3 is CATSGGAGSKLPQHF. The CDR3 nucleotides read TGTGCCACCAGTGGCGGCGCGGGGTCCAAATTGCCCCAGCATTTT.

The chain employs TRBV10-3 and TRBJ2-6; D perhaps matches TRBD2 (6 bases). Trimming shortened V by 2 bases and J by 0 bases, and 11 bases separated the two germline ends. Germline V gene sequence: CDR1 ENHRY, CDR2 SYGVKD. This CDR3 region has 17 residues. The CDR3 region has the DNA TGTGCCATCAGTGAGGTTGGGAGGAACTCTGGGGCCAACGTCCTGACTTTC. It translates to CAISEVGRNSGANVLTF.

The chain is built from TRBV7-2 and TRBJ1-5; no definite D call. The length of the CDR3 is 14 residues. CDR1 and CDR2 (germline): SGHTA, FQGNSA. V lost 0 bases, J lost 7 bases, and 10 bases lay in between. Here the CDR3 reads CASSLARAAQPQHF. In DNA, the CDR3 is TGTGCCAGCAGCTTAGCGCGCGCAGCCCAGCCCCAGCATTTT.

This chain connects TRBV4-3 to TRBJ2-7, with TRBD1 matching over 9 bases. The germline V gene encodes CDR1 LGHNA and CDR2 YSLEER. J gave up 6 bases and V 1 base, and 7 bases lay outside the gene matches. The CDR3 totals 15 residues. This chain's CDR3 is CASSQAAGQGREQYF. CDR3 bases: TGCGCCAGCAGCCAAGCTGCGGGACAGGGACGCGAGCAGTACTTC.

In its sample, this clonotype was seen a few times. V and J are TRBV1 and TRBJ1-5; the table's TRBD1 call for D was not verified on the DNA. TRBV1 constitutes a pseudogene. The CDR3 has 13 amino acids. The CDR3 loop is CTSSRCPAQPQHF. Here the CDR3 DNA reads TGCACCAGCAGCCGCTGTCCGGCTCAGCCCCAGCATTTT.

CDR3 sequence (DNA): TGCGCCAGCAGCTGGGGTGCGGCGGGGGGCTACAATGAGCAGTTCTTC. Amino acid sequence: CASSWGAAGGYNEQFF. V and J are TRBV5-1 and TRBJ2-1, with 8 bases that match TRBD2. The CDR3 sequence is 16 residues long. Germline V gives CDR1 SGHRS, CDR2 YFSETQ. Trimming at V came to 3 bases and at J to 3 bases, leaving 8 bases not matched to a gene.

This clonotype was seen a handful of times. The chain joins TRBV20-1 to TRBJ1-5, with TRBD1 as a possible D gene (5 bases). The ends were cut back, 5 bases at V and 6 bases at J, with 11 bases in the middle. Germline values: CDR1 DFQATT, CDR2 SNEGSKA (reference sequence). The CDR3 contains 12 residues. The CDR3 here is CSALGGTQPQHF. The CDR3 region has the DNA TGCAGTGCTCTGGGGGGAACTCAGCCCCAGCATTTT.

In its sample, this clonotype was seen a few times. The chain has TRBV27 and TRBJ2-1; D is unclear. Trimming cost V 5 bases and J 3 bases, with 5 bases left between them. The germline V gene has CDR1 MNHEY and CDR2 SMNVEV (reference sequence). The CDR3 has 12 residues. The CDR3 region is CASSPNYNEQFF. CDR3 nucleotide sequence: TGTGCCAGCAGTCCCAACTACAATGAGCAGTTCTTC.

In this sample, this clonotype turned up a few times. The rearrangement links TRBV11-3 to TRBJ1-6; D not certain. Trimming shortened V by 4 bases and J by 7 bases, and 17 bases separated the two germline ends. CDR3 size: 16 residues. Germline assignment: CDR1 SGHNT and CDR2 YENEEA. DNA of the CDR3: TGTGCCAGCAGCTCACGGAAGTCGGGGTACAATTCACCCCTCCACTTT. Translating it yields CASSSRKSGYNSPLHF.

This clonotype was observed a few times. The CDR3 sequence: CASSYNRNTEAFF. In DNA, the CDR3 is TGTGCCAGCAGTTACAACAGGAACACTGAAGCTTTCTTT. The gene calls are TRBV6-5 and TRBJ1-1; D uncertain. With 2 bases removed from V and 1 base from J, the gap between germline ends came to 5 bases. This CDR3 is 13 amino acids long. Germline V CDR1 and CDR2: MNHEY, SVGAGI.

This clonotype was observed a few times. The chain uses TRBV20-1 and TRBJ2-5; 7 bases line up with TRBD1. V lost 6 bases, J lost 9 bases, and 13 bases stayed unmatched. This CDR3 comprises 13 residues. The V gene's germline CDR1 is DFQATT and CDR2 SNEGSKA (reference sequence). CDR3 sequence reads: CSAYNYRGPAQYF. CDR3 coding DNA: TGCAGTGCCTACAATTACAGGGGCCCGGCCCAGTACTTC.

The V gene is TRBV6-5, the J gene TRBJ1-2; TRBD1 matches 10 bases. CDR1 and CDR2 (germline): MNHEY, SVGAGI. The CDR3 loop spans 15 amino acids. The V and J ends lost 2 bases and 4 bases, in that order; junction bases with no gene match: 4. This CDR3 is CASSYGDRGLYGYTF. CDR3 nucleotide sequence: TGTGCCAGCAGTTACGGGGACAGGGGACTCTATGGCTACACCTTC.

V and J are TRBV20-1 and TRBJ2-3, with 8 bases that match TRBD2. This CDR3 has 12 amino acids. Trimming cost V 6 bases and J 7 bases; bases outside gene matches: 6. Germline loops: CDR1 DFQATT, CDR2 SNEGSKA (reference sequence). The CDR3 protein is CSAGRALNTQYF. As DNA, the CDR3 is TGCAGTGCCGGGAGGGCCCTAAATACGCAGTATTTT.

This clonotype was observed a few times. The chain employs TRBV7-2 and TRBJ2-5, with 12 positions matching TRBD2. The CDR3 has 18 residues. V was pared by 4 bases and J by 5 bases, with 14 bases of the junction left unmatched. Per the germline V gene, CDR1 is SGHTA and CDR2 is FQGNSA. CDR3 region: CASSSGGASGGVGETQYF. DNA of the CDR3: TGTGCCAGCAGCTCCGGCGGGGCTAGCGGGGGGGTCGGGGAGACCCAGTACTTC.

The chain uses TRBV7-3 and TRBJ2-5; 8 nucleotides agree with TRBD2. Germline CDR1 is SGHTA and CDR2 is FQGTGA. The V segment lost 6 bases and the J segment 1 base; nucleotides outside the gene matches: 10. The CDR3 has 16 residues. CDR3 amino acids: CASSNDIRGGQETQYF. CDR3 coding DNA: TGTGCCAGCAGTAATGATATCCGGGGGGGCCAAGAGACCCAGTACTTC.

CDR3 in amino acids: CASSFVRTDTQYF. CDR3 bases: TGTGCCAGCAGCTTTGTACGGACAGATACGCAGTATTTT. The genes are TRBV11-3 and TRBJ2-3; D is undetermined. The CDR3 covers 13 residues. The germline V gene has CDR1 SGHNT and CDR2 YENEEA. The V gene lost 3 bases and the J gene lost 3 bases, with 7 bases spanning the gap.

V gene TRBV30 combines with J gene TRBJ1-1; possible D gene TRBD1, 6 bases. Germline V lookup: CDR1 GTSNPN, CDR2 SVGIG (reference sequence). The ends were cut back, 3 bases at V and 5 bases at J, with 13 bases in the middle. The CDR3 sequence is 13 residues long. The CDR3 reads CAWSLEGGTEAFF. DNA for the CDR3: TGTGCCTGGAGCCTCGAGGGGGGGACTGAAGCTTTCTTT.